This T cell receptor beta chain originates from a study of T-cell memory formation after mild COVID-19. One entry per CDR3 protein, called by TCRdb with MiXCR from the 5' RACE reads. The data show hundreds of thousands of distinct CDR3 sequences, approximately 16% seen once. This clonotype was seen only a few times. Germline-derived CDR1 and CDR2 are SGHAT and FQNNGV. The CDR3 is 14 residues long. V was shortened by 3 bases and J by 5 bases, with 14 bases between the two germline ends. The rearrangement joins TRBV11-2 to TRBJ2-7, with D perhaps given as TRBD1 or TRBD2 (6 bases each). The sequenced sample was PBMCs or a T cell subset sorted from them (not recorded which). The TCR comes from a man aged 18 to 29 who had mild COVID-19 (a few samples of this study predate the infection). Cell type and time point are not known. The chain's CDR3 is CASSLRDTRNEQYF. The CDR3 DNA follows: TGTGCCAGCAGCTTGCGGGACACCCGGAACGAGCAGTACTTC.